The clone carrying this TCR beta chain came up once. The data originate from a study of T cells generated in artificial thymic organoids. The CDR3 length is 12 residues. Germline V CDR1 and CDR2: SGHAT, FQNNGV. Reverse primers in the TRAC or TRBC constant regions drove separate semi-nested PCRs for TCRalpha and TCRbeta. From the 5' RACE reads, TCRdb called clonotypes with MiXCR, one entry per CDR3 protein. The repertoire has several thousand distinct CDR3 sequences, 30% to 40% of them found once; the top ten carry more than 2%. Non-mobilized peripheral blood came from healthy adult donors. Sorting markers: CD3+TCRalphabeta+CD8+CD45RO-CCR7+, for blood naive CD8 cells.

This clonotype was sampled from a human donor who gave cord blood stem cells for thymic organoid culture, a cardiac surgery patient who gave postnatal thymus, or a blood donor (not recorded which). This chain links TRBV11-2 with TRBJ2-1, with TRBD2 matching over 8 bases. The sequenced material came from naive CD8+ T cells from blood. As to subset: CD3+TCRalphabeta+CD8SP T cells; for blood, CD45RO-CCR7+ naive CD8+ T cells. CDR3 in DNA: TGTGGAGCGGGAGCCACATACAATGAGCAGTTCTTC. Its translation: CGAGATYNEQFF.